The entry below gives a single TCR beta chain sequence along with its context. Its target is unknown. The germline CDR1 and CDR2 sequences are MNHEY and SMNVEV (reference sequence). The CDR3 is 13 residues long. The V and J ends lost 4 bases and 3 bases respectively, with 10 bases between them. This specimen comes from a study of T cell repertoires in cytomegalovirus infection. The study, taken as a whole, reports: The study found HLA-C-restricted CMV-specific TCR beta clonotypes dominating the ex vivo response.

TCRdb redid the calling of the reads with MiXCR, one entry per CDR3 protein. The sample consists of 510,000 or so distinct CDR3 sequences, about 25% of them appearing once. The sequence derives from a human donor in good health (CMV status not recorded). Some clones in this sample may be carry-over from other donors' samples. V gene TRBV27 combines with J gene TRBJ2-7; perhaps TRBD1 as D (5 bases). Sequenced: PBMCs. CDR3 coding DNA: TGTGCCAGCAGTTGGGGCGGAGACTACGAGCAGTACTTC. Amino acids: CASSWGGDYEQYF.